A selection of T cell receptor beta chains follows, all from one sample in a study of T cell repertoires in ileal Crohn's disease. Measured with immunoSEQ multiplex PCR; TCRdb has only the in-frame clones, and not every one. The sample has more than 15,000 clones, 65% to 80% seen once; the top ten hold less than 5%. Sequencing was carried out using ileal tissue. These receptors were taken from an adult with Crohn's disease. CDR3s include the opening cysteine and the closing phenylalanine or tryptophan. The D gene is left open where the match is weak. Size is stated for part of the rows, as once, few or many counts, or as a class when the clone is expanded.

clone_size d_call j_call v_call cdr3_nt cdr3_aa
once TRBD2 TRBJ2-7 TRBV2 TGTGCCAGCAGTGAGTCTAGCGGGAGGCCCGAGCAGTACTTC CASSESSGRPEQYF
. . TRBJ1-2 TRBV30 TGTGCCTGGAGTCACCAGAGGAACTATGGCTACACCTTC CAWSHQRNYGYTF
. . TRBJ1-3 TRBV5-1 TGCGCCAGCAGCCTAAAGGGGTTCGCTGGAAACACCATATATTTT CASSLKGFAGNTIYF
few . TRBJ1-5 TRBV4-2 TGTGCCAGCAGCCAAGTTGTGGGAGCGTCACAGCATTTT CASSQVVGASQHF
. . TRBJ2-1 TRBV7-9 TGTGCCAGCAGCATAGGGGACAACTACAATGAGCAGTTCTTC CASSIGDNYNEQFF
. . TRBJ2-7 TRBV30 TGTGCCTGGAGCAGGGGTGTCTACGAGCAGTACTTC CAWSRGVYEQYF
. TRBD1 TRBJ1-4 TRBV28 TGTGCCAGCACCCTTTTCAGGGGGAGCAGTGAAAAACTGTTTTTT CASTLFRGSSEKLFF
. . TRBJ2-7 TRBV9 TGTGCCAGCTCCAAAGCTCCCGCCTACGAGCAGTACTTC CASSKAPAYEQYF
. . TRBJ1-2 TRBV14 TGTGCCAGCAGCCAAGACCTTATCTATGGCTACACCTTC CASSQDLIYGYTF
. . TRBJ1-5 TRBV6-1 TGTGCCAGCCGGTACAGGGATAATCAGCCCCAGCATTTT CASRYRDNQPQHF
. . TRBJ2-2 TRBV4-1 TGCGCCAGCAGCCACGGGGGGACAGGGAACACCGGGGAGCTGTTTTTT CASSHGGTGNTGELFF
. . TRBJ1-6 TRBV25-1 TGTGCCAGCAGTGAAAAGGCAGGGCGATCACCCCTCCACTTT CASSEKAGRSPLHF
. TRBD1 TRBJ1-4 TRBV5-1 TGCGCCAGCAGCAATCTTGGGGGGACAGGAGAAAAACTGTTTTTT CASSNLGGTGEKLFF
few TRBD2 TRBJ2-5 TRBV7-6 TGTGCCAGCAGCTCACTAGCGGGGTCAGAGACCCAGTACTTC CASSSLAGSETQYF
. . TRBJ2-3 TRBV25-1 TGTGCCAGCAGTGAAGCGGGTCCAAGTAATACGCAGTATTTT CASSEAGPSNTQYF
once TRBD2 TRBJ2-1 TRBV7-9 TGTGCCAGCAGCTTAGGATCGACTAGCGGGGGGAGCTCCTACAATGAGCAGTTCTTC CASSLGSTSGGSSYNEQFF
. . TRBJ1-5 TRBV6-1 TGTGCCAGCAGGGTCACAGGACCCCAGCATTTT CASRVTGPQHF
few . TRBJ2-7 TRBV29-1 TGCAGCGTTCAGTTCTTGGTCGGGAGTATCACCTACGAGCAGTACTTC CSVQFLVGSITYEQYF
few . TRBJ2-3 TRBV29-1 TGCAGCGTTGAAGAAGAGTCTACTACAGATACGCAGTATTTT CSVEEESTTDTQYF
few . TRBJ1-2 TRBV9 TGTGCCAGCAGCGTAGGTCCGACAGCCTATGGCTACACCTTC CASSVGPTAYGYTF
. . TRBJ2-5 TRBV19 TGTGCCAGTAGTACTGACCGTTCAGGGACCCAGTACTTC CASSTDRSGTQYF
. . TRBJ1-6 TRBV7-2 TGTGCCAGCAGCTTCGACGGGGATAATTCACCCCTCCACTTT CASSFDGDNSPLHF
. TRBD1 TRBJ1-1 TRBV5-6 TGTGCCAGCAGCCGATATTCCACAGGGGGCAACACTGAAGCTTTCTTT CASSRYSTGGNTEAFF
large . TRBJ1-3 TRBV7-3 TGTGCCAGCAGCTTAGGGAACAGGCTACAAGGAAACACCATATATTTT CASSLGNRLQGNTIYF
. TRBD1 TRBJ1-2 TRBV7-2 TGTGCCAGCAGCTCCGCTGCTACCGGGACAGCCTATGGCTACACCTTC CASSSAATGTAYGYTF
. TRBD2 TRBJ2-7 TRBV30 TGTGCCTGGAGTCCGGGACTAGAGATATACGAGCAGTACTTC CAWSPGLEIYEQYF
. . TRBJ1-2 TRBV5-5 TGTGCCAGCAGCCGAGGAGTCGGTGGCTACACCTTC CASSRGVGGYTF
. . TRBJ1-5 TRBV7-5 TGTGCCAGAAGCCACGCCCGGGATCCCGAAGATCAGCCCCAGCATTTT CARSHARDPEDQPQHF
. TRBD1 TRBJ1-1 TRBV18 TGTGCCAGCTCACCTCGACAGGGGGCATTGGCTTTCTTT CASSPRQGALAFF
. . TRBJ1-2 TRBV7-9 TGTGCCAGCAGAAATGGAATCGACAGCTGGGGCTACACCTTC CASRNGIDSWGYTF
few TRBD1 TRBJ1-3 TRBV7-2 TGTGCCAGCAGCTTCACTACACTAGGGACAGGGTTCGCTCGAAACACCATATATTTT CASSFTTLGTGFARNTIYF
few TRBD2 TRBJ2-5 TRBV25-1 TGTGCCACCAGCCCGGGATTGAGCGGGAATTTCCAAGAGACCCAGTACTTC CATSPGLSGNFQETQYF
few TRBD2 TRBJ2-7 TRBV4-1 TGCGCCAGCAGCCAAGAACCTAGCGGAACCTACGAGCAGTACTTC CASSQEPSGTYEQYF
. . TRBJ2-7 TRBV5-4 TGTGCCAGCACCGCTGGGCTAGCTTCTGTTGCCACGTCCGGGGAGCAGTACTTC CASTAGLASVATSGEQYF
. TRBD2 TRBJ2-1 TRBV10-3 TGTGCCATAGACTCCCAAGGGACTAGCGGGGCCCATGAGCAGTTCTTC CAIDSQGTSGAHEQFF
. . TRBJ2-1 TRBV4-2 TGTGCCAGCAGCCCCCGGGGGGCCGAAGATGAGCAGTTCTTC CASSPRGAEDEQFF
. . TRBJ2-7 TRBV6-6 TGTGCCAGCAGTTCCAGCTCCTACGAGCAGTACTTC CASSSSSYEQYF
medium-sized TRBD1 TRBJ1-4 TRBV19 TGTGCCAGTAGTATCTGGGGACAGGGTGAAAAACTGTTTTTT CASSIWGQGEKLFF
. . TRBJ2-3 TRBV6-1 TGTGCCAGCAGTGAAACGTTTTGGAGGGTAGATACGCAGTATTTT CASSETFWRVDTQYF
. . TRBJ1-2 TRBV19 TGTGCCAGTAGTCCGCGGCCGGGACCGGAGGGGGGCTACACCTTC CASSPRPGPEGGYTF
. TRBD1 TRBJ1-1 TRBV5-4 TGTGCCAGCAGCCCCCCGGGACAGCTGAACACTGAAGCTTTCTTT CASSPPGQLNTEAFF
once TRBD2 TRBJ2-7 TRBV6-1 TGTGCCAGCAGTGAACTAGCGGGGAATTCCTACGAGCAGTACTTC CASSELAGNSYEQYF
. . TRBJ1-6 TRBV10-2 TGCGCCAGCAGTGGACAGCCTAATTCACCCCTCCACTTT CASSGQPNSPLHF
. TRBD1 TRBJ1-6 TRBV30 TGTGCCTGGAGTTCCGGGACAGGGGATTCACCCCTCCACTTT CAWSSGTGDSPLHF
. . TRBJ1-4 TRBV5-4 TGTGCCAGCAGTTTCGACGGAGCAACTAATGAAAAACTGTTTTTT CASSFDGATNEKLFF